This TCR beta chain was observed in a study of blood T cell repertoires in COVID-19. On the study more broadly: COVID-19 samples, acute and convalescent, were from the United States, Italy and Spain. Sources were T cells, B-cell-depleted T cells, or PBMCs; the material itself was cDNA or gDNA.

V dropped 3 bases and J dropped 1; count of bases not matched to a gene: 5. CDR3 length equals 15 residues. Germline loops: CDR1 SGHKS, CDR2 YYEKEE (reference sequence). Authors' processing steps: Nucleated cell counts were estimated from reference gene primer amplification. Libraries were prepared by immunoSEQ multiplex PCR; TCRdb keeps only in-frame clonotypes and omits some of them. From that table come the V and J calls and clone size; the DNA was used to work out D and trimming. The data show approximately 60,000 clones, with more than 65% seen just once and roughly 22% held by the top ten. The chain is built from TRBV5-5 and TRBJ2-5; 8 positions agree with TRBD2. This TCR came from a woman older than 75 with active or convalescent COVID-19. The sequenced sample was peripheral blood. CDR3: CASSWGAGAQETQYF. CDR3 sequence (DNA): TGTGCCAGCAGCTGGGGAGCGGGAGCCCAAGAGACCCAGTACTTC.